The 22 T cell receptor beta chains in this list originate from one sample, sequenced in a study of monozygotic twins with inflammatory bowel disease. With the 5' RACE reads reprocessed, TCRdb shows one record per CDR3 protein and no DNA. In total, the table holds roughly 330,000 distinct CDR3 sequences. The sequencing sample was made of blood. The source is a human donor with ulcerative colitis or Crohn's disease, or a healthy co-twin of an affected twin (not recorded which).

CDR3 protein: CSARDWALADTQYF. This rearrangement joins TRBV20-1 to TRBJ2-3; the TRBD2 assignment by TCRdb is unverifiable without DNA. CDR1 is DFQATT, CDR2 SNEGSKA, per germline (reference sequence). This CDR3 spans 14 amino acids.

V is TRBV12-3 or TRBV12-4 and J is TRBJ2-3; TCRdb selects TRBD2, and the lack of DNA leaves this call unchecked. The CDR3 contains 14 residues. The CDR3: CASTLLETADTQYF.

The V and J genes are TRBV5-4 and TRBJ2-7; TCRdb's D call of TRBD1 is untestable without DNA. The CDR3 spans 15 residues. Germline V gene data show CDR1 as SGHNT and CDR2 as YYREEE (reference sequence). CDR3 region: CASSLGQGGTYEQYF.

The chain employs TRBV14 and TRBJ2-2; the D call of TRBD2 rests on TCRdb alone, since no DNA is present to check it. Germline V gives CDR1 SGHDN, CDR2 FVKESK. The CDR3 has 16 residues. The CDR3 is CASSLQPGLSTGELFF.

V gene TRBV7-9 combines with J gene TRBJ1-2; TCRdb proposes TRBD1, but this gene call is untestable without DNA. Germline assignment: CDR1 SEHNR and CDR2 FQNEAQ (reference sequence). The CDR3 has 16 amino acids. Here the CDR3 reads CASSSDRGNGIYGYTF.

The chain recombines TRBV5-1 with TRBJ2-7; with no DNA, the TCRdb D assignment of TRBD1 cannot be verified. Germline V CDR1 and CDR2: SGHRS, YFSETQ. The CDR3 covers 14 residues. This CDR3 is CASKISVGPSEQYF.

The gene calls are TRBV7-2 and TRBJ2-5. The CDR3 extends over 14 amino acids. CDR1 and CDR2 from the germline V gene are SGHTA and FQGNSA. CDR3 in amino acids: CASSRASIQETQYF.

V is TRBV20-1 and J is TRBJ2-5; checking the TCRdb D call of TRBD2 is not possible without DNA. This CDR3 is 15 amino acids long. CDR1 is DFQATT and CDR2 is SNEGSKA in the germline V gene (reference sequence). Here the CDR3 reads CSARDRTSGSQTQYF.

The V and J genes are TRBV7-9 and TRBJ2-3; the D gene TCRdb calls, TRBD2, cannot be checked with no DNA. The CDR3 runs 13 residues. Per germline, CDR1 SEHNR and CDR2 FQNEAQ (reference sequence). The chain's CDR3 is CASGTSLANTQYF.

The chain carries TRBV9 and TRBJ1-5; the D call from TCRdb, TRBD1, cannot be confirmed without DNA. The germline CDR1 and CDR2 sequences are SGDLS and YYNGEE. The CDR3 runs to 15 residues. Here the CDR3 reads CASSVDGTDNQPQHF.

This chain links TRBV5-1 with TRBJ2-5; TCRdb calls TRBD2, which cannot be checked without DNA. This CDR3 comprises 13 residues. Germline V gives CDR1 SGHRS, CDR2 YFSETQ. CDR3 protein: CASSSSPGETQYF.

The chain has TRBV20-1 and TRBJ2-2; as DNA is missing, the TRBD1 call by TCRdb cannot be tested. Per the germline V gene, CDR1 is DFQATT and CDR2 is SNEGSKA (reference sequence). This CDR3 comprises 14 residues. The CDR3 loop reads CSAGSGTRPGELFF.

CDR3 in amino acids: CASSQNPSGSYEQYF. The chain links TRBV7-2 to TRBJ2-7; TCRdb picks TRBD2, but there is no DNA to check that call. In germline, CDR1 is SGHTA, CDR2 FQGNSA. The CDR3 runs to 15 residues.

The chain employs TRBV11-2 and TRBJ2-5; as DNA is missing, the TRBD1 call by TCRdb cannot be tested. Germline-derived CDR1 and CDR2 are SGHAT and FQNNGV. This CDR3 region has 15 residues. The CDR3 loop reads CASSLEGAGTGTQYF.

CDR3 loop: CASSRVGAGELFF. This chain links TRBV3-1 with TRBJ2-2; the D call of TRBD1 rests on TCRdb alone, since no DNA is present to check it. Germline V CDR1 and CDR2: LGHDT, YNNKEL (reference sequence). The CDR3 runs to 13 residues.

The CDR3 loop is CASSQDRQPNEKLFF. The chain carries TRBV3-1 and TRBJ1-4. The CDR3 loop spans 15 amino acids. In germline, CDR1 is LGHDT, CDR2 YNNKEL (reference sequence).

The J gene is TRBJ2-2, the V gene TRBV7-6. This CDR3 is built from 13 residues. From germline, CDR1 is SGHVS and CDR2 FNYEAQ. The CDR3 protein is CASSFGETGELFF.

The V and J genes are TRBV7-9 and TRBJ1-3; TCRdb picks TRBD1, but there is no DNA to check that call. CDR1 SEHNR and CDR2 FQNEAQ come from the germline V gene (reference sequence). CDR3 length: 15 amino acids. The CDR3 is CASSADRTSGNTIYF.

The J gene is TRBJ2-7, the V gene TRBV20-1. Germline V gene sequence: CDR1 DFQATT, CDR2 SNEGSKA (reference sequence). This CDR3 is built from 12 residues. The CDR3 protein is CSVGGSSYEQYF.

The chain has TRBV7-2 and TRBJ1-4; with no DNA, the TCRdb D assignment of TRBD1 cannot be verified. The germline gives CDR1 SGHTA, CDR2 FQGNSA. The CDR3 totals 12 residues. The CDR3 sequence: CASSQGQGKLFF.

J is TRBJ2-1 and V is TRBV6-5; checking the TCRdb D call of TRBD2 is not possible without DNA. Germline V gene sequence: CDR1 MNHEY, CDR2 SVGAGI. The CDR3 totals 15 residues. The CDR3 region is CASSYGSGRGDEQFF.

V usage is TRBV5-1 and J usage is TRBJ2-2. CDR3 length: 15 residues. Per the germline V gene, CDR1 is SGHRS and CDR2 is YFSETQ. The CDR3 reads CASSLVLSNTGELFF.